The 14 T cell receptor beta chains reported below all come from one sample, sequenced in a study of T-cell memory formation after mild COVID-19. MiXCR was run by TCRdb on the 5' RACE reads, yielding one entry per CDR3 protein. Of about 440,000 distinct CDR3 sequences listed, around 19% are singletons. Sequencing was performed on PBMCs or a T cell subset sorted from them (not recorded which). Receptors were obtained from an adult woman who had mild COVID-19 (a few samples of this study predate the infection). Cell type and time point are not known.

The CDR3 DNA reads as TGTGCCAGCCGGGGACAGGGCAGCAATCAGCCCCAGCATTTT. It yields the protein CASRGQGSNQPQHF. The chain recombines TRBV28 with TRBJ1-5, with 9 bases fitting TRBD1. Per the germline V gene, CDR1 is MDHEN and CDR2 is SYDVKM. The CDR3 consists of 14 residues. V was pared by 8 bases and J by 1 base, with 3 bases of the junction left unmatched.

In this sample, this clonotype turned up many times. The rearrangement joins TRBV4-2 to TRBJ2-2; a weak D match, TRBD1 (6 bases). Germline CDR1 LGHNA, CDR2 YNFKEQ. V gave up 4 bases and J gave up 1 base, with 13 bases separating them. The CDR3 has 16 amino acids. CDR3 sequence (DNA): TGTGCCAGCAGCCGCTCGCGACAGGAGAACACCGGGGAGCTGTTTTTT. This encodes CASSRSRQENTGELFF.

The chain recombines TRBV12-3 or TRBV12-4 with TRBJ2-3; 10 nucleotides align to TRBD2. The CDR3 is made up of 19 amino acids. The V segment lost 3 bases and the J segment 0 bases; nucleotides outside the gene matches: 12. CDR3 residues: CASSFELGSGGPSTDTQYF. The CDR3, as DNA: TGTGCCAGCAGTTTCGAGTTGGGTAGCGGGGGGCCTAGCACAGATACGCAGTATTTT.

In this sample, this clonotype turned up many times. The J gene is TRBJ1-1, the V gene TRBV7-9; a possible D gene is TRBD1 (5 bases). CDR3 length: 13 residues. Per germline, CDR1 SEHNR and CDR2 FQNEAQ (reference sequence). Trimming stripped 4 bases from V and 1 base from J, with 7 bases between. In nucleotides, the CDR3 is TGTGCCAGCAGCTCCGGGGGGAACACTGAAGCTTTCTTT. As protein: CASSSGGNTEAFF.

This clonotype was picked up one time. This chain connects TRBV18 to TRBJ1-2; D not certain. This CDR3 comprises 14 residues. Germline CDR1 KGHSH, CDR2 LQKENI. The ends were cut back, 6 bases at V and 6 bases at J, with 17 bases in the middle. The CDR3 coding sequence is TGTGCCAGCTCCAACCACCCCGGCCAGGATGGCTACACCTTC. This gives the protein CASSNHPGQDGYTF.

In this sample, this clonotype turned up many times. CDR3 sequence reads: CASSWGQGNTGELFF. DNA of the CDR3: TGTGCCAGCAGTTGGGGACAGGGTAACACCGGGGAGCTGTTTTTT. The chain recombines TRBV27 with TRBJ2-2; 9 bases map to TRBD1. Germline-derived CDR1 and CDR2 are MNHEY and SMNVEV (reference sequence). V was pared by 4 bases and J by 2 bases, with 2 bases of the junction left unmatched. CDR3 length: 15 residues.

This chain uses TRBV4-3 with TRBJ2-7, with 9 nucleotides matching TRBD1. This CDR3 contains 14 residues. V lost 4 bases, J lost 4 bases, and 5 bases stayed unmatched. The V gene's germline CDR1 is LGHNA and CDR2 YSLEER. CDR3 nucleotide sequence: TGCGCCAGCAGCCCAGGGACAGGGTGGTACGAGCAGTACTTC. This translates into CASSPGTGWYEQYF.

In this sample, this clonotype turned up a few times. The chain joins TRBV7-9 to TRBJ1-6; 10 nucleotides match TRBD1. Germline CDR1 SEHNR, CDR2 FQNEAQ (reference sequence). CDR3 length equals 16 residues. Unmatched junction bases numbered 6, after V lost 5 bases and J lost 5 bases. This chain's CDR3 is CASSRYGQGDNSPLHF. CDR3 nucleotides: TGTGCCAGCAGCCGGTACGGACAGGGGGATAATTCACCCCTCCACTTT. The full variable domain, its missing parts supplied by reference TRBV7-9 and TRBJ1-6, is DTGVSQNPRHKITKRGQNVTFRCDPISEHNRLYWYRQTLGQGPEFLTYFQNEAQLEKSRLLSDRFSAERPKGSFSTLEIQRTEQGDSAMYLCASSRYGQGDNSPLHFGNGTRLTVT.

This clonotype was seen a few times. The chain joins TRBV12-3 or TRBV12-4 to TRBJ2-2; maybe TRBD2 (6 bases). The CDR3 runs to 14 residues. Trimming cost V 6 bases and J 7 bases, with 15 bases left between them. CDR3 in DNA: TGTGCCAGCAGGCCGGTTTGGGGGGTCGGGGAGCTGTTTTTT. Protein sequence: CASRPVWGVGELFF.

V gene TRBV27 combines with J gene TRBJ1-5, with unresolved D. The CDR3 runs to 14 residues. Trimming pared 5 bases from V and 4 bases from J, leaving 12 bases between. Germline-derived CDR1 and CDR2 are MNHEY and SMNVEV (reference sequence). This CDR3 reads CASSPRTVNQPQHF. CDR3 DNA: TGTGCCAGCAGTCCTCGGACGGTGAATCAGCCCCAGCATTTT.

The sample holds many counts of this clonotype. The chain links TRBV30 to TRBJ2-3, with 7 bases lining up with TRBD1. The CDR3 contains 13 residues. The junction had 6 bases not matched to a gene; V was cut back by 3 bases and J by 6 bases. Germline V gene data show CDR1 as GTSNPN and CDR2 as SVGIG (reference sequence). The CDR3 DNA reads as TGTGCCTGGAGGTACACAGGGGCGGATACGCAGTATTTT. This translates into CAWRYTGADTQYF. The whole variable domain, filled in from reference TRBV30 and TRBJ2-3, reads SQTIHQWPATLVQPVGSPLSLECTVEGTSNPNLYWYRQAAGRGLQLLFYSVGIGQISSEVPQNLSASRPQDRQFILSSKKLLLSDSGFYLCAWRYTGADTQYFGPGTRLTVL.

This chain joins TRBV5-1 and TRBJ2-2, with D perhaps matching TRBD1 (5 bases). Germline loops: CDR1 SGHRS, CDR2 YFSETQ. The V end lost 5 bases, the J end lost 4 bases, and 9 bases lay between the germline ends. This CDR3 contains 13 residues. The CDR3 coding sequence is TGCGCCAGCAGACAGGAGATCACCGGGGAGCTGTTTTTT. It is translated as CASRQEITGELFF.

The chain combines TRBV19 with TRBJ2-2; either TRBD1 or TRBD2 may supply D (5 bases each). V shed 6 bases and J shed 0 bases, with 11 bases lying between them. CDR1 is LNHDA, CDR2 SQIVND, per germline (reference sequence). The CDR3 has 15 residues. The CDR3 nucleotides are TGTGCCAGTAGGCCGGGACGGGCGAACACCGGGGAGCTGTTTTTT. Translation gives CASRPGRANTGELFF.

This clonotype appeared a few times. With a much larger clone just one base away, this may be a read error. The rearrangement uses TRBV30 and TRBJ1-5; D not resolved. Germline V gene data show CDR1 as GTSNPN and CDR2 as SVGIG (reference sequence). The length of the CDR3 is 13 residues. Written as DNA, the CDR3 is TGTGCCTTGAGTGCGAAAGGGAATCAGCCCCAGCATTTT. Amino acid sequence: CALSAKGNQPQHF.